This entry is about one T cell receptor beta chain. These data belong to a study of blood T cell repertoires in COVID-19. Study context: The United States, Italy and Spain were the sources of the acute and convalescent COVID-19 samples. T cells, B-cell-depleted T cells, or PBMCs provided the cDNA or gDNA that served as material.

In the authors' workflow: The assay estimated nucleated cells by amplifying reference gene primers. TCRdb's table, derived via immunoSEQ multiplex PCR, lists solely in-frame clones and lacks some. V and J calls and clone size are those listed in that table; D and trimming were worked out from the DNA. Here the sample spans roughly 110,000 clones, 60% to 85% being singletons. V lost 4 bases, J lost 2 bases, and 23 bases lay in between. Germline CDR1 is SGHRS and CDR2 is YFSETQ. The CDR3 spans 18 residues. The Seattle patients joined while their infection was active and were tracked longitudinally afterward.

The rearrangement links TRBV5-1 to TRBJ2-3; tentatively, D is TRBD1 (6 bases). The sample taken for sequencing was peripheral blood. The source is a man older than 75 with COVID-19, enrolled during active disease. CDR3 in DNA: TGCGCCAGCAGCGAGCCGGAAACAGGGATGACGGCCACAGATACGCAGTATTTT. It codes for CASSEPETGMTATDTQYF.